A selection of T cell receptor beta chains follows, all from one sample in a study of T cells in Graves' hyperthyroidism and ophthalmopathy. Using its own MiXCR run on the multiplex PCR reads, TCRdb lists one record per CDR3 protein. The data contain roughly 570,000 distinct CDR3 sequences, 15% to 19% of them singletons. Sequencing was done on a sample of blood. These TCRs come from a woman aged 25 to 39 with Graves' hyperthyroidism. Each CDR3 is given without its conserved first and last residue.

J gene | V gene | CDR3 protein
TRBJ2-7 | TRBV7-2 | ASSARRLSYEQY
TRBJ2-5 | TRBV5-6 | ASSLPLTGGDPQETQY
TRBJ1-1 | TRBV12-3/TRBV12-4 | ASSFWDDTEAF
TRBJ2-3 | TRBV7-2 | ASSLRVRGLTDTQY
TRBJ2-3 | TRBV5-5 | ASSFLPGDSTDTQY
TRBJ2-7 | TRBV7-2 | ASSLEGRNYEQY
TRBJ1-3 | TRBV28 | ASSPDSYSGNTIY
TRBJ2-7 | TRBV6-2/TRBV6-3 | ASSPDGSNSRLGEQY
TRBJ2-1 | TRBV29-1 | SVEKGLAVYNEQF
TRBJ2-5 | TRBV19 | ASSIERRETQY
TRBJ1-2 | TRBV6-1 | ASSEGQGARYGYT
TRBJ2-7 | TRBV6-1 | ASRITGTVLYEQY
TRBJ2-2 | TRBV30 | AWSVSGLSTGELF
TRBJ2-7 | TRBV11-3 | ASSRRTGYEQY
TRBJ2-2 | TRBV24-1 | ATTLGSSQGTGELF
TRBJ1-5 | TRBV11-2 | ASSYGTELNQPQH
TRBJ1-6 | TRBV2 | ASTWGSNSPLH
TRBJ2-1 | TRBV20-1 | SASTREVLNEQF
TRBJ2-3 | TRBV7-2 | ASSPPGLAGLGSDTQY
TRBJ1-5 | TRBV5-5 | ASSLEWGGNQPQH
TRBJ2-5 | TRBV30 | AWSLGNQETQY
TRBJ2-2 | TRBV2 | ASSYLAGEYTGELF
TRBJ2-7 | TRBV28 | ASSVMGLAGYEQY
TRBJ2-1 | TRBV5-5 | ASSLLGLIYNEQF
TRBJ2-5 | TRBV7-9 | ASSEGAGTGVETQY
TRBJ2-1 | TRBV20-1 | SAPYGRSSFSEQF
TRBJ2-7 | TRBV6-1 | ASSQGLASTYEQY
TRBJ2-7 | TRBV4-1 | ASSQGGTGGTYEQH
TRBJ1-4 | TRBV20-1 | SARRTGDEKLF
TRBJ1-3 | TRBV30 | AWSVRPGDSGNTIY
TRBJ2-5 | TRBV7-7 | ASSKGQGVLETQY
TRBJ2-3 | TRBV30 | AWSVPWTSNTDTQY
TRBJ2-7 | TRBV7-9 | ASSPRQGGTYEQY
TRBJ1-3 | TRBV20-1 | AVRASGNTIY
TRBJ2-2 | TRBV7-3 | ASSNTRPGRDTGELF
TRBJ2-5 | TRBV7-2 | ASSSGTGEETQY
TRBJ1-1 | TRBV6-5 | ASSYRAPSTEAF
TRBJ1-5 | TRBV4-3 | ASSQDPTTTGGNQPQH
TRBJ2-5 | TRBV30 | AWGRTRQETQY
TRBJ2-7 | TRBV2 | ASRAGTGYYEQY
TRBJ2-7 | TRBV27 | ASSLGHSYERY
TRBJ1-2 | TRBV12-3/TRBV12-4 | ATYFGDQSNYGYT
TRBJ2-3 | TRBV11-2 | ASSEPGLAGTSTDTQY
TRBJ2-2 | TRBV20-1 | SARTGGASDTGELF
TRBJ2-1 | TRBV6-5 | ASRRTSDSEQF
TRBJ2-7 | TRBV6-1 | ASSEEAGVAYEQY
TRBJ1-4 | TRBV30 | AWSVQGGHEKLF
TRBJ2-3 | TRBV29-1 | SVSGQPQDRTDTQY
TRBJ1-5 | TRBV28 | ASSRDREYQPQH
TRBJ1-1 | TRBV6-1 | ASSTDWRAEAF
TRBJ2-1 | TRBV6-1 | ASSPHPGLAAEQF
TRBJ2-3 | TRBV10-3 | AISSPSRHPDTQY
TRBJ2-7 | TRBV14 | ASSQRTGPYEQY
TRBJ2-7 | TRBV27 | ASSPVQEDEQY
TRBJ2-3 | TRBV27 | ASSLLGTRGADTQY
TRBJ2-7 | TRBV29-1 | SVRARGNYEQY
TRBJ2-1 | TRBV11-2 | ASSLGGDIINEQF
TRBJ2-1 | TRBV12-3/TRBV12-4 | ASSHRGSGRGEREQF